This paragraph covers one T cell receptor beta chain sequence. This table comes from immunoSEQ multiplex PCR, and its TCRdb copy is limited to in-frame clones, with some not included. The repertoire holds around 730,000 clones, around 85% seen once, with more than 0.01% in the top ten. The entry originates in a study of shared T cell receptors in the human thymus. This CDR3 spans 11 amino acids. Germline V lookup: CDR1 SQVTM, CDR2 ANQGSEA. V shed 4 bases and J shed 8 bases, with 11 bases lying between them. These data were likewise used in another study, on human thymus T cells. That paper states: Thymus pieces cut out during corrective heart surgery were the tissue that was used.

The clonotype comes from a girl less than two years old with a congenital heart defect. The sequenced sample consisted of thymocytes. The chain carries TRBV29-1 and TRBJ1-2, with D possibly matching TRBD1 (5 bases). The CDR3 protein is CSVAGEEGYTF. CDR3 nucleotides: TGCAGCGTTGCGGGGGAGGAAGGCTACACCTTC.